The present entry profiles one T cell receptor beta chain with its context. Its target antigen remains unknown. No much larger clonotype is one base removed from it; base qualities were not supplied. TCRbeta CDR3 regions were amplified from genomic DNA using the immunoSEQ Assay, a bias-controlled multiplex PCR. As for the authors' bioinformatics: Nucleated cell counts per sample were estimated from amplification of reference gene primers within the assay. To quantify the absolute abundance of each unique TCRbeta CDR3 rearrangement, sequence reads were collapsed and filtered. Productive Simpson clonality was computed per sample as the square root of Simpson's diversity index over productive rearrangements. The immuneACCESS repertoire file appears here via TCRdb, limited to in-frame rearrangements. These files lack a portion of the clones; in checked studies, under half of the deficit traces to unresolved V genes, and the cause of the others is not known. V, J and clone size reflect that table, while D and trimming were determined from the DNA. The sample profile shows about 250,000 clones; roughly 87% of them were found once. The ten largest account for about 6% of the sample.

This record comes from a study of blood T cell repertoires in COVID-19 (dated by TCRdb to the early 2020s). For the study in its entirety: Collaborator samples came from the United States, Italy and Spain and covered acute and convalescent phases of COVID-19. Samples came from the ongoing ImmuneRACE study (first 160 participants) plus 1,254 subjects from 6 global collaborators. The repertoires were made available in a free public database intended to serve as a resource for research on the immune response to SARS-CoV-2. Deeply sampled blood TCRbeta repertoires from subjects exposed to, actively infected with, or recovered from COVID-19 were included in the dataset. Nearly every sample came with metadata listing a de-identified subject ID, COVID-19 status, age in years and sex. The material from the prospective study consisted of cDNA or gDNA derived from T cells, B-cell-depleted T cells, or PBMCs. Where available, HLA class I and class II types were taken from metadata supplied by the sample provider and were not determined by assay-based typing.

Spanning cysteine to phenylalanine, the CDR3 consists of 15 amino acids. This entry keeps only the CDR3 DNA: 45 bases, framed from base 1. The germline V gene encodes CDR1 PRHDT and CDR2 FYEKMQ (reference sequence). Trimming costs V 5 bases and J 0 bases, and their ends lie 13 bases apart. In the prospective study, participants were about 18 to 90 years old, resided in about two dozen geographic areas of the United States, and were enrolled through a virtual design. Cohort assignment in the prospective study relied on participant-reported clinical history from a screening survey and a study questionnaire. In the prospective study, whole blood, serum and a nasopharyngeal or oropharyngeal swab were collected from each participant by mobile phlebotomists. Participants in the prospective study had the option to provide additional blood draws and questionnaires over an approximately 2-month period. Blood samples from the prospective study were shipped frozen or at room temperature prior to DNA extraction.

Overall study results and their limits: How much clinical and demographic metadata was included differed by source and by participant, and the metadata was provided uncurated.

This TCR was sampled from a young woman with acute COVID-19. Here the chain combines TRBV13 and TRBJ1-1, with TRBD1 perhaps the D gene, on 5 matching bases. The sequenced sample was PBMCs or T cells enriched from blood (not recorded which). CDR3 sequence: CASSPRDRMNTEAFF. The nucleotide sequence reads TGTGCCAGCAGCCCGCGGGACCGCATGAACACTGAAGCTTTCTTT.